This TCR beta chain was obtained from a study of T cell responses to AZD1222 COVID-19 vaccine. Study observations and caveats: White British ancestry dominated among donors, who included more females, and clonal diversity was possibly underestimated. Researchers report vaccine-associated CD4 TCRs spanning spike, with dominance at 160-218 and 743-854.

This table comes from immunoSEQ multiplex PCR, and its TCRdb copy is limited to in-frame clones, with some not included. In the table there are about 150,000 clones, more than 75% of which are singletons. This clone was seen a handful of times. Antigen: not known. The CDR3 contains 14 residues. Germline CDR1 reads SNHLY; CDR2 reads FYNNEI. V lost 7 bases and J lost 2, with 14 bases in between. The chain recombines TRBV2 with TRBJ1-2, with D perhaps TRBD1 (6 bases). Sequencing was performed on peripheral blood, taken on day 0 of AZD1222 vaccination. This sequence originates from an adult in good health. CDR3 in amino acids: CASTRGANNYGYTF. CDR3 coding DNA: TGTGCCAGCACACGGGGGGCGAACAACTATGGCTACACCTTC.